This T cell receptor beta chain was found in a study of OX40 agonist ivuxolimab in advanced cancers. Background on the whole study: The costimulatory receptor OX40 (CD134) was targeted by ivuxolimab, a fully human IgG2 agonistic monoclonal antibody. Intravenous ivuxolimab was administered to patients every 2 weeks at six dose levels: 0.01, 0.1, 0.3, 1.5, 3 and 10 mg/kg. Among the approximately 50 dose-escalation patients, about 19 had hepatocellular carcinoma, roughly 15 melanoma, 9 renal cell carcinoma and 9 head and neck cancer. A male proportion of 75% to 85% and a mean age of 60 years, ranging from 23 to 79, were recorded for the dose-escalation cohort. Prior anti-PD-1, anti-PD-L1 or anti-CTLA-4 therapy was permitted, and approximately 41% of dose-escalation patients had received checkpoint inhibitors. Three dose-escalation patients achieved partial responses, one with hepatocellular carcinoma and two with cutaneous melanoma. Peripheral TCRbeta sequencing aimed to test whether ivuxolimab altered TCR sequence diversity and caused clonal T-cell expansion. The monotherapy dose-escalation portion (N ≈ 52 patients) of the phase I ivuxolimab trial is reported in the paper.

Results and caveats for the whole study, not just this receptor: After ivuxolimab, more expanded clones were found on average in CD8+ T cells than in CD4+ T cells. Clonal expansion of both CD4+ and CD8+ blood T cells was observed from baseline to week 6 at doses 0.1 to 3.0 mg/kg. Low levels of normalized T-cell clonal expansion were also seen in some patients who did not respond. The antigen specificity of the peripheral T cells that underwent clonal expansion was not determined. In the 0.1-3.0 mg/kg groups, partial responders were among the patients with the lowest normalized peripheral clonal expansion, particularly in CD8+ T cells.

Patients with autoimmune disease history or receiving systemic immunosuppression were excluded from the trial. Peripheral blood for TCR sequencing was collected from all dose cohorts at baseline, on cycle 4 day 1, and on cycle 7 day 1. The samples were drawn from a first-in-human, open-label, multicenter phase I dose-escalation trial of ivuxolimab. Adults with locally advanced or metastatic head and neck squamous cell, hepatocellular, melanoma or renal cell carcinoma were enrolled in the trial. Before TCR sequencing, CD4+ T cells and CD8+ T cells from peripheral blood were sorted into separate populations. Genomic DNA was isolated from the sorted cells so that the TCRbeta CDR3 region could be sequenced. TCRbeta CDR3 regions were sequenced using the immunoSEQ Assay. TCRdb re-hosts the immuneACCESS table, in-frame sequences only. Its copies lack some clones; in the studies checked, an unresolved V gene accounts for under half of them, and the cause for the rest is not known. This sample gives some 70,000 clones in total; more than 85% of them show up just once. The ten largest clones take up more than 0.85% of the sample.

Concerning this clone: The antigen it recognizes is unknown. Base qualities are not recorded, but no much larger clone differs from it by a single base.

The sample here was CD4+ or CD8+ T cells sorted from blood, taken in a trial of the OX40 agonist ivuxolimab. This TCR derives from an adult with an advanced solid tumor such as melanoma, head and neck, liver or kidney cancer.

The CDR3 reads as follows: CASSGPRGLAAYEQYF. The base sequence is TGTGCCAGCAGTGGCCCTCGGGGACTAGCGGCCTACGAGCAGTACTTC. The chain links TRBV27 with TRBJ2-7, and 11 bases in between align with TRBD2. The germline V and J ends show losses of 5 bases and 2 bases respectively, and no gene match explains 8 bases of the junction. Reading from cysteine to phenylalanine, the CDR3 counts 16 amino acids. Solely the CDR3 DNA is kept, with 48 bases framed from the first base. The germline V gene (reference sequence) supplies CDR1 MNHEY and CDR2 SMNVEV.